These T cell receptor beta chains were read from a single sample in a study of CD8 T cells in ankylosing spondylitis. TCRdb passed the 5' RACE reads through MiXCR, listing each CDR3 protein once. The repertoire has about 340,000 distinct CDR3 sequences, roughly 14% of them found once; the top ten carry approximately 0.99%. The source material was blood, either unsorted or a sorted T cell fraction (not recorded which). The receptors stem from a male donor with ankylosing spondylitis or in good health (not recorded which). Each CDR3 is given with its conserved first and last residue. Fields, in order: clone size, J gene, D gene, V gene, CDR3 DNA, CDR3 protein. D genes are given only for firm matches. For some rows the clone size is stated as once, few or many, or as a class when expanded; others skip it.

.	TRBJ2-1	.	TRBV25-1	TGTGCCAGCAGTTCTTTGGACTGGAGTGAGGACAATGAGCAGTTCTTC	CASSSLDWSEDNEQFF
few	TRBJ1-4	TRBD1	TRBV3-1	TGTGCCAGCAGCCAGGCACCGGGACAGGGACGTGAAAAACTGTTTTTT	CASSQAPGQGREKLFF
few	TRBJ2-5	.	TRBV15	TGTGCCACCAGCAGAGATAGAGAGACCCAGTACTTC	CATSRDRETQYF
.	TRBJ2-7	.	TRBV12-3/TRBV12-4	TGTGCCAGCAGTTTCCGGCGAACCTACGAGCAGCACTTC	CASSFRRTYEQHF
.	TRBJ2-7	TRBD2	TRBV4-1	TGCGCCAGCAGCCCTCAGCGGGGGGTCTACGAGCAGTACTTC	CASSPQRGVYEQYF
few	TRBJ2-3	.	TRBV12-3/TRBV12-4	TGTGCCAGCAGTTTTGGAAAAGATACGCAGTATTTT	CASSFGKDTQYF
.	TRBJ2-7	.	TRBV5-1	TGCGCCAGCAGCTTGAGCTCTAGGGAACCTACCTACGAGCAGTACTTC	CASSLSSREPTYEQYF
many	TRBJ2-1	.	TRBV20-1	TGCAGTGCTAGAGGTCTGGAGGGAAGCTCCTACAATGAGCAGTTCTTC	CSARGLEGSSYNEQFF
few	TRBJ2-2	.	TRBV12-3/TRBV12-4	TGTGCCAGCAGTATACAGGGAGGGGAGCTGTTTTTT	CASSIQGGELFF
many	TRBJ1-1	.	TRBV29-1	TGCAGCGTGGCTATGAGGGGACCGAACACTGAAGCTTTCTTT	CSVAMRGPNTEAFF
.	TRBJ1-2	TRBD1	TRBV20-1	TGCAGTGCTAAACTCCAGGGGGACTATGGCTACACCTTC	CSAKLQGDYGYTF
few	TRBJ2-5	TRBD2	TRBV9	TGTGCCAGCAGCCCAAGGACTAGCGGGATTCGACAAGAGACCCAGTACTTC	CASSPRTSGIRQETQYF
few	TRBJ2-2	TRBD1	TRBV12-3/TRBV12-4	TGTGCCAGCACCTTGACCGGGACAGGGGTCACCGGGGAGCTGTTTTTT	CASTLTGTGVTGELFF
few	TRBJ2-2	.	TRBV18	TGTGCCAGCTCCCAAGACCGTACCGGGGAGCTGTTTTTT	CASSQDRTGELFF
.	TRBJ1-5	.	TRBV30	TGTGCCTGGAGTGTTAGAGGGGATGTCCCCCAGCATTTT	CAWSVRGDVPQHF
.	TRBJ2-1	.	TRBV4-1	TGCGCCAGCAGCCAGATGTTGACTATTTACAATGAGCAGTTCTTC	CASSQMLTIYNEQFF
few	TRBJ2-5	TRBD1	TRBV20-1	TGCAGTGCTAGTGGGGGACAGGGTGGAGAGACCCAGTACTTC	CSASGGQGGETQYF
few	TRBJ2-1	TRBD2	TRBV12-3/TRBV12-4	TGTGCCAGCAGGGGAGTAGCGGGGGCGGGTGAGCAGTTCTTC	CASRGVAGAGEQFF
few	TRBJ1-1	TRBD1	TRBV3-1	TGTGCCAGCAGCTCCCGGGACAGGGAAGCTTTCTTT	CASSSRDREAFF
.	TRBJ1-1	.	TRBV12-3/TRBV12-4	TGTGCCAGCAGTTTAGGCGGTCTGGGCAGGGAGAGCACTGAAGCTTTCTTT	CASSLGGLGRESTEAFF
few	TRBJ1-4	TRBD1	TRBV7-9	TGTGCCAGCAGCTCCCAGGGGGCACGGGGCGAAAAACTGTTTTTT	CASSSQGARGEKLFF
many	TRBJ1-2	.	TRBV9	TGTGCCAGCAGCGTAGACGGCAGACTTTATGGCTACACCTTC	CASSVDGRLYGYTF
.	TRBJ2-7	.	TRBV7-2	TGTGCCAGCAGCGCTATGGGACACCCCTCCTACGAGCAGTACTTC	CASSAMGHPSYEQYF
many	TRBJ1-2	TRBD1	TRBV12-3/TRBV12-4	TGTGCCAGCAGTTTACCCCGACAGGGGGGCTATGGCTACACCTTC	CASSLPRQGGYGYTF
.	TRBJ2-5	.	TRBV20-1	TGCAGTGCCGAGGGAGCGGCGGGATTCCAGTACTTC	CSAEGAAGFQYF
.	TRBJ2-1	TRBD2	TRBV25-1	TGTGCCAGCAGTGCCAAACTAGCGGACAGCTCCTACAATGAGCAGTTCTTC	CASSAKLADSSYNEQFF
few	TRBJ2-7	.	TRBV12-3/TRBV12-4	TGTGCCAGCAGTTCCCGTGGATCCATCTCCTACGAGCAGTACTTC	CASSSRGSISYEQYF
many	TRBJ1-4	.	TRBV12-3/TRBV12-4	TGTGCCAGCAGTTTAAGGCAGGGCCCTTTTGAAAAACTGTTTTTT	CASSLRQGPFEKLFF
few	TRBJ1-1	.	TRBV20-1	TGCAGTGCTGGGGGGGGATGGGAAGTGGGGAACACTGAAGCTTTCTTT	CSAGGGWEVGNTEAFF
.	TRBJ2-2	TRBD2	TRBV12-3/TRBV12-4	TGTGCCAGCAGTTTACGTCCAGCGGGAGTCACCGGGGAGCTGTTTTTT	CASSLRPAGVTGELFF
few	TRBJ2-1	.	TRBV20-1	TGCAGTGCTAGAGTCTCTGAGCAGTTCTTC	CSARVSEQFF
.	TRBJ2-4	TRBD1	TRBV19	TGTGCCAGTGGGACCGGGACAGGGCAAAACATTCAGTACTTC	CASGTGTGQNIQYF
many	TRBJ2-4	.	TRBV6-5	TGTGCCAGCAGTTACGACAGGAAAAACATTCAGTACTTC	CASSYDRKNIQYF
.	TRBJ2-1	TRBD1	TRBV6-7	TGTGCCAGCAGAATGGGACAGGCCCCGAGCTCCTACAATGAGCAGTTCTTC	CASRMGQAPSSYNEQFF
few	TRBJ2-1	TRBD1	TRBV12-3/TRBV12-4	TGTGCCAGCAGTTACAGGGGGCCCGCTTACAATGAGCAGTTCTTC	CASSYRGPAYNEQFF
.	TRBJ2-3	TRBD2	TRBV11-3	TGTGCCAGCAGTGTCGGGGGGGTCACAGATACGCAGTATTTT	CASSVGGVTDTQYF
.	TRBJ2-1	.	TRBV7-2	TGTGCCAGCAGCAAGGCCGGGGAATACAATGAGCAGTTCTTC	CASSKAGEYNEQFF
.	TRBJ2-1	TRBD2	TRBV4-2	TGTGCCAGCAGCCCACGTGGGTCTAGCGGGGGGACGAGCTCCTACAATGAGCAGTTCTTC	CASSPRGSSGGTSSYNEQFF
few	TRBJ1-3	.	TRBV5-1	TGCGCCAGCAGCTTGGAAACCTCTGGAAACACCATATATTTT	CASSLETSGNTIYF
many	TRBJ2-3	.	TRBV5-1	TGCGCCAGCAGCCCCGGGGCGTCATCGGATACGCAGTATTTT	CASSPGASSDTQYF
.	TRBJ1-1	.	TRBV27	TGTGCCAGCATATCCCGGATGAACACTGAAGCTTTCTTT	CASISRMNTEAFF
.	TRBJ1-2	.	TRBV30	TGTGCCTGGAGTCCGGGGTATGGCTACACCTTC	CAWSPGYGYTF
few	TRBJ2-1	TRBD2	TRBV4-2	TGTGCCAGCAGCCAAGATCCACTAGCGGGAGTTGTCAATGAGCAGTTCTTC	CASSQDPLAGVVNEQFF
few	TRBJ1-6	TRBD1	TRBV10-3	TGTGCCATCAGGGACAGGAATAATTCACCCCTCCACTTT	CAIRDRNNSPLHF
few	TRBJ2-1	.	TRBV5-5	TGTGCCAGCAGCGTCATAAACCGAAATGAGCAGTTCTTC	CASSVINRNEQFF
.	TRBJ2-1	.	TRBV7-6	TGTGCCAGCAGCTTAGAGGGTCTAGCGAACTACAATGAGCAGTTCTTC	CASSLEGLANYNEQFF
few	TRBJ1-5	.	TRBV11-2	TGTGCCAGCAGCCTCCGGGGGTCTGGCAATCAGCCCCAGCATTTT	CASSLRGSGNQPQHF
few	TRBJ2-5	.	TRBV5-1	TGCGCCAGCAGCATCGGGACCTTTAATAAAGAGACCCAGTACTTC	CASSIGTFNKETQYF
.	TRBJ2-1	.	TRBV5-1	TGCGCCAGCAGCTTAGGGCCACAGGGTTCGAGTGAGCAGTTCTTC	CASSLGPQGSSEQFF
few	TRBJ2-1	.	TRBV20-1	TGCAGTGCTGGGGGTTTGGGGGGCAATGAGCAGTTCTTC	CSAGGLGGNEQFF
.	TRBJ2-3	TRBD2	TRBV12-3/TRBV12-4	TGTGCCAGCAGCTCCGGTAGCGGGGGGGGAGATACGCAGTATTTT	CASSSGSGGGDTQYF
.	TRBJ2-2	.	TRBV10-1	TGCGCCAGCAGTGGGTACTTGGCGCATTATTACACCGGGGAGCTGTTTTTT	CASSGYLAHYYTGELFF
few	TRBJ1-1	.	TRBV18	TGTGCCAGCTCCCTTGGACGGAGCACTGAAGCTTTCTTT	CASSLGRSTEAFF
few	TRBJ2-2	TRBD1	TRBV7-2	TGTGCCAGCAGTAGAAGACAGGGCACCGGGGAGCTGTTTTTT	CASSRRQGTGELFF
.	TRBJ2-2	TRBD2	TRBV5-1	TGCGCCAGCAGCCCGGGCTCTAGCGGGGCCGCCGGGGAGCTGTTTTTT	CASSPGSSGAAGELFF